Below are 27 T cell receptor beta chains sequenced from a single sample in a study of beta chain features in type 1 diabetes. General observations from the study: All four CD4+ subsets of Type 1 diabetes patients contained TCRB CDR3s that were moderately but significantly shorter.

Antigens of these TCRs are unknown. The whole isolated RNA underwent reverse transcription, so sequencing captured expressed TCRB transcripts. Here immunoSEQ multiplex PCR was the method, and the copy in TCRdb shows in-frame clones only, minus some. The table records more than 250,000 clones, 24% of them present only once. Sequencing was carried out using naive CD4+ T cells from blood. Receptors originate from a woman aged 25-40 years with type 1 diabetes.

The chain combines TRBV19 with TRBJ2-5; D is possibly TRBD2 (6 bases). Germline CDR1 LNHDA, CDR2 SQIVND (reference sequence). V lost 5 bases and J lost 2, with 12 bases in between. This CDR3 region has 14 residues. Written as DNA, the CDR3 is TGTGCCAGTAGTCAGAGCGGGTTACAAGAGACCCAGTACTTC. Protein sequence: CASSQSGLQETQYF.

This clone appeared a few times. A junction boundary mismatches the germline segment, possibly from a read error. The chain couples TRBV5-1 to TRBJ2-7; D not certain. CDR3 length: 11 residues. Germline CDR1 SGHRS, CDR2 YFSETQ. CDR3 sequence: CASSFSHEQYF. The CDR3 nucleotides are TGCGCCAGCAGCTTCTCCCACGAGCAGTACTTC.

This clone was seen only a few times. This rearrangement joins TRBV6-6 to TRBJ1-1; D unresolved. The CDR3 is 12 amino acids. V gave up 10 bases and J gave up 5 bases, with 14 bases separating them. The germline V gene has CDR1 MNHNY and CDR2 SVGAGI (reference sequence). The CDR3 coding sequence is TGTGCCACCTCGACACTTTCGACTGAAGCTTTCTTT. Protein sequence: CATSTLSTEAFF.

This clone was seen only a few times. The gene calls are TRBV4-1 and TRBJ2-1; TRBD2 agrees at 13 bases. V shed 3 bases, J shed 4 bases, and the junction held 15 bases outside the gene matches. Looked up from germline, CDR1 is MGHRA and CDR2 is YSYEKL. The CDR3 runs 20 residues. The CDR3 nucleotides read TGCGCCAGCAGCCAGGGCCCGGGACTAGCGGGACGTTCGTCTTACAATGAGCAGTTCTTC. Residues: CASSQGPGLAGRSSYNEQFF.

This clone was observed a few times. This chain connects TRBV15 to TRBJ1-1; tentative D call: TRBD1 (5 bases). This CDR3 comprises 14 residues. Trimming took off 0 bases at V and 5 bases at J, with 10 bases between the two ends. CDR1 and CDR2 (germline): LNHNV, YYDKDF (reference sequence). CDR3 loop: CATSRDPGSTEAFF. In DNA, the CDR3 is TGTGCCACCAGCAGAGATCCAGGGTCGACTGAAGCTTTCTTT.

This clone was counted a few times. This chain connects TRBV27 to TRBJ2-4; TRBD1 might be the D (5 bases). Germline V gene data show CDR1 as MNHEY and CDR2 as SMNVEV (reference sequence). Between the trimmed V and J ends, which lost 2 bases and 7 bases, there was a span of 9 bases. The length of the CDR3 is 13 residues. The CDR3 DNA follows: TGTGCCAGCAGTTTACTGTCAGGGAACATTCAGTACTTC. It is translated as CASSLLSGNIQYF.

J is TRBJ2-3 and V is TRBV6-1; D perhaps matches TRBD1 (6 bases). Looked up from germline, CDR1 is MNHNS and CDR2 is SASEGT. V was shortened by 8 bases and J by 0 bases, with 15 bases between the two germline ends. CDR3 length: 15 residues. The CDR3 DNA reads TGTGCCAGCTCTCTTCAGGGGTCTAGCACAGATACGCAGTATTTT. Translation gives CASSLQGSSTDTQYF.

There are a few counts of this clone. The CDR3 DNA sequence: TGTGCCAGCAGTGTGACAGGGAGCCAGCCCCAGCATTTT. Translating gives CASSVTGSQPQHF. The gene calls are TRBV25-1 and TRBJ1-5; 7 bases agree with TRBD1. The CDR3 length is 13 residues. V shed 4 bases and J 7 bases; nucleotides not matched to a gene: 4. Germline V gene sequence: CDR1 MGHDK, CDR2 SYGVNS. The full variable domain, completed using reference TRBV25-1 and TRBJ1-5, is EADIYQTPRYLVIGTGKKITLECSQTMGHDKMYWYQQDPGMELHLIHYSYGVNSTEKGDLSSESTVSRIRTEHFPLTLESARPSHTSQYLCASSVTGSQPQHFGDGTRLSIL.

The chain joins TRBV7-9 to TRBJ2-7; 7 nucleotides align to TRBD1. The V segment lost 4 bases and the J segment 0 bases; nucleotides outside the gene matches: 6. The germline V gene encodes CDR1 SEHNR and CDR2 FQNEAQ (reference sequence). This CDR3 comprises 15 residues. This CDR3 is CASSSGQDPSYEQYF. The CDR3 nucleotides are TGTGCCAGCAGCTCCGGACAGGACCCCTCCTACGAGCAGTACTTC.

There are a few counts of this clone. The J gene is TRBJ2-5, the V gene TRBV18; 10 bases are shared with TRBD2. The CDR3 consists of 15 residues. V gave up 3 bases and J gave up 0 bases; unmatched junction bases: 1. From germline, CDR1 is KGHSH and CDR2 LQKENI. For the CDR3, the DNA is TGTGCCAGCTCACCGACTAGCGGGCACCAAGAGACCCAGTACTTC. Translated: CASSPTSGHQETQYF.

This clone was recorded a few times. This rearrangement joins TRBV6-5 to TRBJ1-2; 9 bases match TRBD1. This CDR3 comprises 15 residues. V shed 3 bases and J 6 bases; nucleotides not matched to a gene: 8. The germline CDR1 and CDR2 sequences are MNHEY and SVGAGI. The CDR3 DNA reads TGTGCCAGCAGTTATAGCCGACAGGGGGGAAATGGCTACACCTTC. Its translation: CASSYSRQGGNGYTF.

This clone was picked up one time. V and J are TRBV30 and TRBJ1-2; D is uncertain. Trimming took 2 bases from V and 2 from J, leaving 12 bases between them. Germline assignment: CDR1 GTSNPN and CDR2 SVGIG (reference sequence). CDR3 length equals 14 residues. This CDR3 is CAWSSSGGNYGYTF. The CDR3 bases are TGTGCCTGGAGTTCATCAGGAGGGAACTATGGCTACACCTTC.

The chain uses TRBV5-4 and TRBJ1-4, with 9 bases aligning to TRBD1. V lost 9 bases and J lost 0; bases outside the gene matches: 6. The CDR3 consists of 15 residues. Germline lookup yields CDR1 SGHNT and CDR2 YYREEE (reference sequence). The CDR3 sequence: CATRTGAATNEKLFF. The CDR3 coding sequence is TGTGCCACCCGGACAGGGGCTGCAACTAATGAAAAACTGTTTTTT.

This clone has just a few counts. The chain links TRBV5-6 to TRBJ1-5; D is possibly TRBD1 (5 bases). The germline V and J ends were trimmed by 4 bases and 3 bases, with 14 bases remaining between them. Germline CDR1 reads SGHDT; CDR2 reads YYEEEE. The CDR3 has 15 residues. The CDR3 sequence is CASSKLRENNQPQHF. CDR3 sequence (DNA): TGTGCCAGCAGCAAGCTCAGGGAAAACAATCAGCCCCAGCATTTT.

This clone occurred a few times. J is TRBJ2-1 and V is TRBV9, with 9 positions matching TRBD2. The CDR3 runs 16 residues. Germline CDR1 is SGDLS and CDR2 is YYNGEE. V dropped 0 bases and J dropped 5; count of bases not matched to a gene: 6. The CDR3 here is CASSVVVAGVHNEQFF. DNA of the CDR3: TGTGCCAGCAGCGTAGTGGTAGCGGGAGTACACAATGAGCAGTTCTTC.

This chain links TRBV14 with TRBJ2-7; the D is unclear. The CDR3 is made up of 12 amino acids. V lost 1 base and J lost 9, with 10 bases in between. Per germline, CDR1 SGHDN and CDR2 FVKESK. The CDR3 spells CASSQGLSLQYF. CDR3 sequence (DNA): TGTGCCAGCAGCCAAGGACTCAGTCTGCAGTACTTC.

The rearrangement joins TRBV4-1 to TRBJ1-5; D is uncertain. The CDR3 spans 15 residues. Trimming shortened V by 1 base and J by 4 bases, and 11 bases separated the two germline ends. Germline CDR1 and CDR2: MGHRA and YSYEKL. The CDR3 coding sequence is TGCGCCAGCAGCCAAGCCCAGGCGGGGAATCAGCCCCAGCATTTT. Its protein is CASSQAQAGNQPQHF.

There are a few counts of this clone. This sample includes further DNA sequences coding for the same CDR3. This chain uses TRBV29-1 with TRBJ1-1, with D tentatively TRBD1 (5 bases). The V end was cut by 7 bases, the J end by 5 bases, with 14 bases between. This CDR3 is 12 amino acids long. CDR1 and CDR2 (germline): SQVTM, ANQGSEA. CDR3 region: CSAERGGTEAFF. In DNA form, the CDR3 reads TGCAGCGCCGAACGGGGGGGTACTGAAGCTTTCTTT.

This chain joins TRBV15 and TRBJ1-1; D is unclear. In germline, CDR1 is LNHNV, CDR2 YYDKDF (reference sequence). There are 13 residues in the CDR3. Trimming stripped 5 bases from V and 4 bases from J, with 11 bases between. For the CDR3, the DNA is TGTGCCACCAGCTTACCCGGTTTCACTGAAGCTTTCTTT. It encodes CATSLPGFTEAFF.

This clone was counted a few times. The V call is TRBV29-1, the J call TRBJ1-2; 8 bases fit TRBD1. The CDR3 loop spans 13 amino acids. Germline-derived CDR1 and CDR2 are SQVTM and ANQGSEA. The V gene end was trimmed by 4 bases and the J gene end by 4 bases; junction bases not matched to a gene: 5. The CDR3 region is CSVGSGGGYGYTF. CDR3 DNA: TGCAGCGTTGGGTCAGGGGGCGGCTATGGCTACACCTTC.

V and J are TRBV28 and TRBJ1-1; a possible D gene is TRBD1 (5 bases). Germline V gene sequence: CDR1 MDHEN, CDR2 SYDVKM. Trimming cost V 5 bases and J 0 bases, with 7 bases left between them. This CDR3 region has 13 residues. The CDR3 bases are TGTGCCAGCAGTGTGACAGTGAACACTGAAGCTTTCTTT. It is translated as CASSVTVNTEAFF.

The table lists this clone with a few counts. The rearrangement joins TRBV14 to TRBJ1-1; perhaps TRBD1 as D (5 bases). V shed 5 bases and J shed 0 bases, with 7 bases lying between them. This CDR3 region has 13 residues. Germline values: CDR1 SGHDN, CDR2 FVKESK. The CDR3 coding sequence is TGTGCCAGCAGCGACAGCCTGAACACTGAAGCTTTCTTT. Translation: CASSDSLNTEAFF.

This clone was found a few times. CDR3 nucleotide sequence: TGCAGCGTTGGCAGGGGGCAGGTAAATGAGCAGTTCTTC. Its translation: CSVGRGQVNEQFF. The rearrangement joins TRBV29-1 to TRBJ2-1; 8 nucleotides line up with TRBD1. The CDR3 has 13 amino acids. The ends lost 4 bases at V and 7 bases at J; junction bases unmatched: 6. Germline V gives CDR1 SQVTM, CDR2 ANQGSEA.

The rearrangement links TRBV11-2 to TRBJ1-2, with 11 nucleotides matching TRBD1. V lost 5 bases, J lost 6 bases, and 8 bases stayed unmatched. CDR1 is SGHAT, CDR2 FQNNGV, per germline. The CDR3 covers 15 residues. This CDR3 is CASSTPRDRGNGYTF. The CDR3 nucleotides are TGTGCCAGCAGCACCCCCCGGGACAGGGGGAATGGCTACACCTTC.

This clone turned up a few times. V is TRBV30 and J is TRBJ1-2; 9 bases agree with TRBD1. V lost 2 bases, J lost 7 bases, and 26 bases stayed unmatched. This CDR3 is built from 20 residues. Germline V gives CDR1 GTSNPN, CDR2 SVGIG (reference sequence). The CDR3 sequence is CAWSPPITGGGLGSKSGYTF. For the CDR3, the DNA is TGTGCCTGGAGTCCCCCAATCACAGGGGGCGGCCTTGGTTCTAAGAGTGGCTACACCTTC. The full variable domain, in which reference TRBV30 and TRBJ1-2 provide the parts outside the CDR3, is SQTIHQWPATLVQPVGSPLSLECTVEGTSNPNLYWYRQAAGRGLQLLFYSVGIGQISSEVPQNLSASRPQDRQFILSSKKLLLSDSGFYLCAWSPPITGGGLGSKSGYTFGSGTRLTVV.

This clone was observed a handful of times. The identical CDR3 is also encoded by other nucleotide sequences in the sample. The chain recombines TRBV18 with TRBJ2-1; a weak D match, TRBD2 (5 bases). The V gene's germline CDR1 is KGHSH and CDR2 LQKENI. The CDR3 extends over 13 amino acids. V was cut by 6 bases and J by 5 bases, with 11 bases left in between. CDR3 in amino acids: CASSPSGDNEQFF. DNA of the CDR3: TGTGCCAGCTCCCCGAGCGGAGACAATGAGCAGTTCTTC.

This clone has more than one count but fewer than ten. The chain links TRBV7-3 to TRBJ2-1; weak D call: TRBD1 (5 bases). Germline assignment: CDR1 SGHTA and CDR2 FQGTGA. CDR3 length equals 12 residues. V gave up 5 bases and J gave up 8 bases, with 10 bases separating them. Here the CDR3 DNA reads TGTGCCAGCAGCGATCAGGGCGATGAGCAGTTCTTC. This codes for CASSDQGDEQFF.